Shown below are 9 T cell receptor beta chains from a single sample sequenced in a study of T cells in Graves' hyperthyroidism and ophthalmopathy. Amplified regions were TCR beta CDR3 sequences from RNA transcripts. HTBI primers were the set used in a first-round RT-PCR of the TCR CDR3. Via MiXCR, TCRdb re-called the multiplex PCR reads, giving one row per CDR3 protein. The repertoire includes more than 500,000 distinct CDR3 sequences, roughly 17% of them detected once, and 3% to 4.5% sits in the top ten. The specimen was blood. The receptors come from a woman between 25 and 40 years old with Graves' hyperthyroidism.

The table lists this clonotype with many counts. The V gene is TRBV18, the J gene TRBJ1-6, with D unclear. The CDR3 sequence is 13 residues long. Looked up from germline, CDR1 is KGHSH and CDR2 is LQKENI. With 0 bases removed from V and 8 bases from J, the gap between germline ends came to 5 bases. The CDR3 nucleotides are TGTGCCAGCTCACCACCCGGAGATTCACCCCTCCACTTT. Translated, it gives CASSPPGDSPLHF.

The table lists this clonotype with many counts. The chain joins TRBV28 to TRBJ2-5; D gene uncertain. Trimming shortened V by 4 bases and J by 2 bases, and 8 bases separated the two germline ends. The CDR3 spans 13 residues. Germline CDR1 and CDR2: MDHEN and SYDVKM. The CDR3 DNA reads TGTGCCAGCAGTTCCGGCGGACAAGAGACCCAGTACTTC. It specifies CASSSGGQETQYF.

This clonotype came up a few times. V gene TRBV7-6 combines with J gene TRBJ2-2; D may be TRBD1 (5 bases). V was shortened by 2 bases and J by 9 bases, with 7 bases between the two germline ends. Germline V gene sequence: CDR1 SGHVS, CDR2 FNYEAQ. There are 12 residues in the CDR3. Written as DNA, the CDR3 is TGTGCCAGCAGCTTAAGGACAAGGGAGCTGTTTTTT. It is translated as CASSLRTRELFF. The whole variable domain, remainder taken from reference TRBV7-6 and TRBJ2-2, is GAGVSQSPRYKVTKRGQDVALRCDPISGHVSLYWYRQALGQGPEFLTYFNYEAQQDKSGLPNDRFSAERPEGSISTLTIQRTEQRDSAMYRCASSLRTRELFFGEGSRLTVL.

The CDR3 region has the DNA TGTGCCAGTAGCGTGGACAGGGTGAACACTGAAGCTTTCTTT. Protein sequence: CASSVDRVNTEAFF. The rearrangement links TRBV19 to TRBJ1-1, with 8 bases aligning to TRBD1. The V and J ends lost 6 bases and 0 bases, in that order; junction bases with no gene match: 3. The CDR3 sequence is 14 residues long. Germline V gives CDR1 LNHDA, CDR2 SQIVND (reference sequence).

This clonotype appeared many times. V and J are TRBV28 and TRBJ2-7; weak D call: TRBD2 (6 bases). Trimming took 3 bases from V and 6 from J, leaving 18 bases between them. Germline lookup yields CDR1 MDHEN and CDR2 SYDVKM. There are 15 residues in the CDR3. CDR3 bases: TGTGCCAGCAGTTTGGCGGGGCTAGTGGGTATCGAGCAGTACTTC. Translated: CASSLAGLVGIEQYF. Drawing the rest from reference TRBV28 and TRBJ2-7, the complete variable domain is DVKVTQSSRYLVKRTGEKVFLECVQDMDHENMFWYRQDPGLGLRLIYFSYDVKMKEKGDIPEGYSVSREKKERFSLILESASTNQTSMYLCASSLAGLVGIEQYFGPGTRLTVT.

This chain connects TRBV2 to TRBJ2-7; TRBD2 matches at 7 bases. Germline-derived CDR1 and CDR2 are SNHLY and FYNNEI. V lost 5 bases to trimming and J lost 3 bases; unmatched junction nucleotides: 10. The CDR3 contains 15 residues. The chain's CDR3 is CASSPSRGGIYEQYF. The CDR3, as DNA: TGTGCCAGCAGTCCCAGCCGGGGAGGGATCTACGAGCAGTACTTC.

The J gene is TRBJ2-7, the V gene TRBV5-6; D perhaps matches TRBD1 (5 bases). This CDR3 is 13 amino acids long. The germline V gene encodes CDR1 SGHDT and CDR2 YYEEEE. V shed 2 bases and J shed 6 bases, with 12 bases lying between them. The CDR3 loop is CASSFGAAPEQYF. DNA of the CDR3: TGTGCCAGCAGCTTTGGGGCAGCCCCCGAGCAGTACTTC. Drawing the rest from reference TRBV5-6 and TRBJ2-7, the complete variable domain is DAGVTQSPTHLIKTRGQQVTLRCSPKSGHDTVSWYQQALGQGPQFIFQYYEEEERQRGNFPDRFSGHQFPNYSSELNVNALLLGDSALYLCASSFGAAPEQYFGPGTRLTVT.

The table lists this clonotype with many counts. The rearrangement uses TRBV28 and TRBJ1-1, with 7 bases that match TRBD1. Looked up from germline, CDR1 is MDHEN and CDR2 is SYDVKM. The CDR3 loop spans 14 amino acids. V shed 5 bases, J shed 1 base, and the junction held 4 bases outside the gene matches. This CDR3 reads CASSEGQTNTEAFF. The CDR3 nucleotides read TGTGCCAGCAGTGAGGGACAGACGAACACTGAAGCTTTCTTT. Full variable domain (remainder filled in from reference TRBV28 and TRBJ1-1): DVKVTQSSRYLVKRTGEKVFLECVQDMDHENMFWYRQDPGLGLRLIYFSYDVKMKEKGDIPEGYSVSREKKERFSLILESASTNQTSMYLCASSEGQTNTEAFFGQGTRLTVV.

This clonotype came up a few times. J is TRBJ2-1 and V is TRBV20-1; TRBD1 matches at 10 bases. The CDR3 runs 15 residues. The V and J ends lost 6 bases and 5 bases, in that order; junction bases with no gene match: 10. Looked up from germline, CDR1 is DFQATT and CDR2 is SNEGSKA (reference sequence). As DNA, the CDR3 is TGCAGTGCCCGCTCGCGGGACAGGGGAAACAATGAGCAGTTCTTC. Amino acid sequence: CSARSRDRGNNEQFF.